One sample yielded the 8 T cell receptor beta chains listed below, sequenced in a study of blood T cell repertoires in COVID-19. Data came from immunoSEQ multiplex PCR; TCRdb stores just in-frame clones and leaves some out. In the table there are 300,000 to 350,000 clones, over 80% of which are singletons. The sequenced sample was PBMCs or T cells enriched from blood (not recorded which). The receptor source for this set is a man aged 25 to 40 who had recovered from COVID-19.

The chain combines TRBV6-5 with TRBJ1-2; D not certain. The germline CDR1 and CDR2 sequences are MNHEY and SVGAGI. The CDR3 sequence is 14 residues long. V dropped 5 bases and J dropped 2 bases, with 12 bases sitting between them. CDR3: CASSIGRPNYGYTF. For the CDR3, the DNA is TGTGCCAGCAGTATTGGGAGGCCAAACTATGGCTACACCTTC.

The genes are TRBV12-3 or TRBV12-4 and TRBJ2-3; D uncertain. The CDR3 spans 12 residues. Trimming stripped 4 bases from V and 6 bases from J, with 8 bases between. This CDR3 reads CASSYLVDTQYF. The CDR3 region has the DNA TGTGCCAGCAGTTATTTAGTGGATACGCAGTATTTT.

On this clone: Sequence at one end of the junction differs from germline and may be a read error. The chain is built from TRBV5-6 and TRBJ1-1; TRBD1 agrees at 7 bases. CDR3 size: 15 residues. The germline gives CDR1 SGHDT, CDR2 YYEEEE. The DNA for the CDR3 is TGTGCCAGCAGCCGGGACAGCTGGGGGAACGCTGAAGCTTTCTTT. As protein: CASSRDSWGNAEAFF.

This clone came up once. The chain combines TRBV27 with TRBJ2-7; weak D call: TRBD2 (5 bases). V was trimmed by 7 bases and J by 7 bases, leaving 17 bases between them. The germline V gene encodes CDR1 MNHEY and CDR2 SMNVEV (reference sequence). The CDR3 length is 13 residues. This chain's CDR3 is CASTNFPTGEQYF. The CDR3 DNA is TGTGCCAGCACAAACTTCCCTACGGGAGAGCAGTACTTC.

This clone is a singleton in its sample. The chain recombines TRBV9 with TRBJ2-3; perhaps TRBD2 as D (6 bases). Germline CDR1 reads SGDLS; CDR2 reads YYNGEE. The ends were cut back, 2 bases at V and 1 base at J, with 11 bases in the middle. The CDR3 has 15 amino acids. The CDR3 reads CASSVSGGGTDTQYF. As DNA, the CDR3 is TGTGCCAGCAGCGTGAGCGGAGGGGGCACAGATACGCAGTATTTT.

The rearrangement joins TRBV13 to TRBJ2-3; 13 bases agree with TRBD2. This CDR3 is built from 16 residues. V shed 5 bases, J shed 5 bases, and the junction held 7 bases outside the gene matches. Looked up from germline, CDR1 is PRHDT and CDR2 is FYEKMQ (reference sequence). The CDR3 DNA reads as TGTGCCAGCAGCCCTTCGGGACTAGCGGGGATAGATACGCAGTATTTT. Its translation is CASSPSGLAGIDTQYF.

This clone has a single count. This sequence joins TRBV5-4 and TRBJ2-5; D not resolved. The CDR3 has 13 residues. Trimming removed 4 bases from V and 0 bases from J, with 7 bases in between. Germline assignment: CDR1 SGHNT and CDR2 YYREEE (reference sequence). The CDR3 sequence is CASSRRDQETQYF. For the CDR3, the DNA is TGTGCCAGCAGCAGACGGGACCAAGAGACCCAGTACTTC.

This chain uses TRBV11-2 with TRBJ1-2, with D uncertain. The CDR3 length is 15 residues. Germline V gene sequence: CDR1 SGHAT, CDR2 FQNNGV. V was trimmed by 5 bases and J by 8 bases, leaving 21 bases between them. CDR3 amino acids: CASSPGDTPRRGYTF. The CDR3 bases are TGTGCCAGCAGCCCCGGTGACACTCCGCGACGGGGCTACACCTTC. The whole variable domain, remainder taken from reference TRBV11-2 and TRBJ1-2, is EAGVAQSPRYKIIEKRQSVAFWCNPISGHATLYWYQQILGQGPKLLIQFQNNGVVDDSQLPKDRFSAERLKGVDSTLKIQPAKLEDSAVYLCASSPGDTPRRGYTFGSGTRLTVV.